These 30 T cell receptor beta chains came from one sample sequenced in a study of blood T cell repertoires in COVID-19. TCRdb's copy holds only in-frame clones and misses some; the assay was immunoSEQ multiplex PCR. The sample includes about 88,000 clones, more than 85% of them seen just once. The source material was peripheral blood. All receptors derive from a man between 60 and 70 years old with acute or convalescent COVID-19.

There are a few counts of this clone. The CDR3 loop is CASSTKGGQAFF. CDR3 sequence (DNA): TGTGCCAGCAGCACAAAGGGGGGGCAAGCTTTCTTT. This chain uses TRBV3-1 (or the pseudogene TRBV3-2) with TRBJ1-1, with D perhaps matching TRBD1 (6 bases). Germline V CDR1 and CDR2: LGHDT, YNNKEL (reference sequence). The germline V and J ends were trimmed by 5 bases and 9 bases, with 13 bases remaining between them. The CDR3 covers 12 residues.

This chain links TRBV5-4 with TRBJ2-3; the D is unclear. This CDR3 is built from 13 residues. Trimming pared 4 bases from V and 3 bases from J, leaving 9 bases between. Germline V gives CDR1 SGHNT, CDR2 YYREEE (reference sequence). The CDR3 sequence is CASSLSETDTQYF. CDR3 sequence (DNA): TGTGCCAGCAGCCTAAGTGAGACAGATACGCAGTATTTT.

This clone was found a few times. The J gene is TRBJ2-7, the V gene TRBV9; D gene ambiguous. This CDR3 spans 13 amino acids. From germline, CDR1 is SGDLS and CDR2 YYNGEE. Trimming took 0 bases from V and 6 from J, leaving 10 bases between them. CDR3 residues: CASSVALIGEQYF. The CDR3 DNA follows: TGTGCCAGCAGCGTAGCTCTCATCGGCGAGCAGTACTTC.

The J gene is TRBJ1-3, the V gene TRBV2; 8 bases line up with TRBD1. Germline V gene data show CDR1 as SNHLY and CDR2 as FYNNEI. J was trimmed by 5 bases and V by 4 bases; bases with no gene match: 4. The CDR3 extends over 14 amino acids. The CDR3 reads CASSATGDRNTIYF. CDR3 DNA: TGTGCCAGCAGTGCGACAGGGGACCGAAACACCATATATTTT.

The chain is built from TRBV7-9 and TRBJ2-3; weak D call: TRBD1 (5 bases). CDR1 and CDR2 from the germline V gene are SEHNR and FQNEAQ (reference sequence). CDR3 length equals 14 residues. V shed 4 bases and J shed 8 bases, with 16 bases lying between them. CDR3 bases: TGTGCCAGCAGCTCCAGTCGCGTGCAGGGTACGCAGTATTTT. This sequence encodes CASSSSRVQGTQYF.

The chain links TRBV6-2 or TRBV6-3 to TRBJ1-2; unclear D gene. Deletions cut 1 base from V and 4 bases from J, with 13 bases between. The CDR3 sequence is 15 residues long. Per germline, CDR1 MNHEY and CDR2 SVGEGT. CDR3 DNA sequence: TGTGCCAGCAGTTACTTCCGACCCGGGAGCTATGGCTACACCTTC. Its protein product is CASSYFRPGSYGYTF.

This sequence joins TRBV19 and TRBJ1-1; unclear D gene. The CDR3 covers 13 residues. V lost 3 bases, J lost 1 base, and 6 bases lay in between. CDR1 is LNHDA, CDR2 SQIVND, per germline (reference sequence). The CDR3 loop reads CASSIRRNTEAFF. CDR3 nucleotide sequence: TGTGCCAGTAGTATTAGGAGGAACACTGAAGCTTTCTTT.

The gene calls are TRBV3-1 (or the pseudogene TRBV3-2) and TRBJ2-5, with 9 bases lining up with TRBD2. Germline trimming cut 8 bases from V and 4 bases from J; bases unmatched to any gene: 14. This CDR3 spans 16 amino acids. Germline V gives CDR1 LGHDT, CDR2 YNNKEL (reference sequence). CDR3 residues: CASALLSGSRGETQYF. Here the CDR3 DNA reads TGTGCCAGCGCTCTCCTTAGCGGGAGTAGAGGAGAGACCCAGTACTTC.

The rearrangement joins TRBV5-1 to TRBJ1-3; 7 bases are a match to TRBD1. The germline CDR1 and CDR2 sequences are SGHRS and YFSETQ. V was pared by 3 bases and J by 0 bases, with 3 bases of the junction left unmatched. This CDR3 is 15 amino acids long. The CDR3 here is CASSSGGVSGNTIYF. The CDR3 coding sequence is TGCGCCAGCAGCTCAGGGGGAGTCTCTGGAAACACCATATATTTT. The full variable domain, completed using reference TRBV5-1 and TRBJ1-3, is KAGVTQTPRYLIKTRGQQVTLSCSPISGHRSVSWYQQTPGQGLQFLFEYFSETQRNKGNFPGRFSGRQFSNSRSEMNVSTLELGDSALYLCASSSGGVSGNTIYFGEGSWLTVV.

This chain joins TRBV19 and TRBJ1-1; D call uncertain. With 6 bases removed from V and 0 bases from J, the gap between germline ends came to 17 bases. Germline-derived CDR1 and CDR2 are LNHDA and SQIVND (reference sequence). There are 16 residues in the CDR3. The CDR3 DNA is TGTGCCAGTAGCCCGTCGTTGCAGTTTATGAACACTGAAGCTTTCTTT. Its protein is CASSPSLQFMNTEAFF. The variable domain in full, with the rest retrieved from reference TRBV19 and TRBJ1-1, is DGGITQSPKYLFRKEGQNVTLSCEQNLNHDAMYWYRQDPGQGLRLIYYSQIVNDFQKGDIAEGYSVSREKKESFPLTVTSAQKNPTAFYLCASSPSLQFMNTEAFFGQGTRLTVV.

This chain links TRBV7-8 with TRBJ2-7, with 8 bases that match TRBD1. V lost 2 bases to trimming and J lost 0 bases; unmatched junction nucleotides: 6. This CDR3 spans 16 amino acids. Germline V gene sequence: CDR1 SGHVS, CDR2 FQNEAQ. CDR3 residues: CASSLNTGQDSYEQYF. The CDR3 region has the DNA TGTGCCAGCAGCTTAAATACGGGACAGGACTCCTACGAGCAGTACTTC.

The chain is built from TRBV19 and TRBJ1-1; D unclear. The V and J ends lost 5 bases and 1 base respectively, with 17 bases between them. This CDR3 is built from 16 residues. Germline CDR1 LNHDA, CDR2 SQIVND (reference sequence). CDR3 sequence (DNA): TGTGCCAGTAGTCCTCCTGTTGGCGGGAGGAACACTGAAGCTTTCTTT. Protein product: CASSPPVGGRNTEAFF.

J is TRBJ2-1 and V is TRBV5-4, with a tentative D call TRBD2 (6 bases). Trimming removed 3 bases at V and 6 bases at J, with 16 bases between. CDR3 length: 15 amino acids. In germline, CDR1 is SGHNT, CDR2 YYREEE (reference sequence). Here the CDR3 reads CASSSAGGTGNEQFF. CDR3 coding DNA: TGTGCCAGCAGCTCCGCCGGGGGTACGGGCAATGAGCAGTTCTTC.

The chain recombines TRBV29-1 with TRBJ1-1; D call uncertain. The CDR3 has 12 residues. In germline, CDR1 is SQVTM, CDR2 ANQGSEA. The V and J ends lost 4 bases and 4 bases respectively, with 10 bases between them. The CDR3 sequence is CSVVPVTTEAFF. CDR3 DNA: TGCAGCGTTGTGCCGGTCACCACTGAAGCTTTCTTT. Variable domain in full (rest from reference TRBV29-1 and TRBJ1-1): SAVISQKPSRDICQRGTSLTIQCQVDSQVTMMFWYRQQPGQSLTLIATANQGSEATYESGFVIDKFPISRPNLTFSTLTVSNMSPEDSSIYLCSVVPVTTEAFFGQGTRLTVV.

DNA for the CDR3: TGCAGCGCCGGGAGCGAAGCTTTCTTT. It yields the protein CSAGSEAFF. The V and J genes are TRBV29-1 and TRBJ1-1; D remains ambiguous. Germline CDR1 reads SQVTM; CDR2 reads ANQGSEA. The CDR3 is made up of 9 amino acids. The V end was cut by 7 bases, the J end by 8 bases, with 8 bases between.

The count of this clone is one. The J gene is TRBJ2-7, the V gene TRBV5-1; D might be TRBD2 (5 bases). CDR3 length equals 12 residues. The V end was cut by 7 bases, the J end by 6 bases, with 14 bases between. From germline, CDR1 is SGHRS and CDR2 YFSETQ. The CDR3, as DNA: TGCGCCAGCCCAGCTAGCCCTGGCGAGCAGTACTTC. This encodes CASPASPGEQYF.

The V and J genes are TRBV13 and TRBJ2-1; maybe TRBD1 (5 bases). Trimming shortened V by 4 bases and J by 10 bases, and 20 bases separated the two germline ends. Germline values: CDR1 PRHDT, CDR2 FYEKMQ (reference sequence). This CDR3 has 15 amino acids. The CDR3 nucleotides read TGTGCCAGCAGCTCCGAACAGGCCAATCTCAGAGAGCAGTTCTTC. It is translated as CASSSEQANLREQFF.

The genes are TRBV24-1 and TRBJ2-1, with TRBD2 matching 14 bases. Germline CDR1 and CDR2: KGHDR and SFDVKD. Trimming took 4 bases from V and 4 from J; bases not matched to a gene: 17. The CDR3 has 21 amino acids. Written as DNA, the CDR3 is TGTGCCACCAGTGACCATTTGTTGTCCGGGACTAGCGGGAGAAGATACAATGAGCAGTTCTTC. It translates to CATSDHLLSGTSGRRYNEQFF.

The CDR3 nucleotides read TGTGCCAGCAGTTTACAGAACAGGGAGGGGTACGAGCAGTACTTC. Amino acids: CASSLQNREGYEQYF. V gene TRBV27 combines with J gene TRBJ2-7; tentative D call: TRBD2 (7 bases). Per the germline V gene, CDR1 is MNHEY and CDR2 is SMNVEV (reference sequence). Trimming pared 2 bases from V and 4 bases from J, leaving 15 bases between. This CDR3 contains 15 residues.

The J gene is TRBJ2-7, the V gene TRBV7-3, with 9 bases lining up with TRBD1. This CDR3 has 14 amino acids. V dropped 3 bases and J dropped 3; count of bases not matched to a gene: 3. Germline CDR1 reads SGHTA; CDR2 reads FQGTGA. The CDR3 sequence is CASSLGTGNYEQYF. As DNA, the CDR3 is TGTGCCAGCAGCTTGGGGACAGGGAACTACGAGCAGTACTTC.

V usage is TRBV6-1 and J usage is TRBJ2-3; TRBD2 agrees at 9 bases. V was clipped by 1 base and J by 4 bases; unmatched bases: 15. CDR3 length equals 19 residues. The germline V gene has CDR1 MNHNS and CDR2 SASEGT. CDR3 amino acids: CASSEVERGGRARADTQYF. The CDR3 DNA sequence: TGTGCCAGCAGTGAAGTTGAGAGAGGCGGGAGGGCCAGGGCAGATACGCAGTATTTT.

This chain connects TRBV29-1 to TRBJ1-2; 10 bases are a match to TRBD1. This CDR3 is built from 13 residues. Germline-derived CDR1 and CDR2 are SQVTM and ANQGSEA. Trimming took 6 bases from V and 5 from J; bases not matched to a gene: 6. CDR3 nucleotides: TGCAGCGTAGGACAGGGGGAGGGTTATGGCTACACCTTC. As protein: CSVGQGEGYGYTF.

V is TRBV7-2 and J is TRBJ1-2; a possible D gene is TRBD1 (6 bases). From germline, CDR1 is SGHTA and CDR2 FQGNSA. V dropped 2 bases and J dropped 11 bases, with 27 bases sitting between them. The CDR3 runs to 17 residues. The CDR3 DNA sequence: TGTGCCAGCAGCTTAAACCCACCAGCTGGGGGCACATCGGGTTACACCTTC. Protein product: CASSLNPPAGGTSGYTF.

This clone was counted a single time. The chain carries TRBV6-5 and TRBJ2-2, with D maybe TRBD1 (5 bases). V lost 6 bases to trimming and J lost 1 base, with 12 bases between them. The CDR3 spans 15 residues. From germline, CDR1 is MNHEY and CDR2 SVGAGI. In DNA, the CDR3 is TGTGCCAGCAGCGGTTGGGGCGAGAACACCGGGGAGCTGTTTTTT. Translated, it gives CASSGWGENTGELFF.

V usage is TRBV9 and J usage is TRBJ1-3; TRBD1 might be the D (5 bases). V was trimmed by 0 bases and J by 0 bases, leaving 13 bases between them. The CDR3 sequence is 17 residues long. Per germline, CDR1 SGDLS and CDR2 YYNGEE. The CDR3 sequence: CASSVESGPLSGNTIYF. The CDR3 region has the DNA TGTGCCAGCAGCGTAGAGTCAGGGCCCCTCTCTGGAAACACCATATATTTT.

The rearrangement uses TRBV6-1 and TRBJ1-2; TRBD1 agrees at 7 bases. This CDR3 has 15 amino acids. V lost 2 bases, J lost 4 bases, and 7 bases stayed unmatched. CDR1 and CDR2 (germline): MNHNS, SASEGT. CDR3 protein: CASSELSTGSYGYTF. The CDR3 nucleotides are TGTGCCAGCAGTGAACTTTCGACAGGGAGCTATGGCTACACCTTC.

This chain joins TRBV6-4 and TRBJ1-5; D uncertain. The CDR3 covers 13 residues. The V end was cut by 2 bases, the J end by 4 bases, with 6 bases between. CDR1 and CDR2 from the germline V gene are MRHNA and SNTAGT. The CDR3 sequence: CASSDGRNQPQHF. The CDR3 nucleotides are TGTGCCAGCAGTGACGGCAGAAATCAGCCCCAGCATTTT.

The chain employs TRBV5-1 and TRBJ2-1; D possibly corresponds to TRBD2 (6 bases). CDR3 length: 16 amino acids. The V end lost 4 bases, the J end lost 4 bases, and 18 bases lay between the germline ends. Germline V gene lookup returns CDR1 SGHRS and CDR2 YFSETQ. The CDR3 nucleotides are TGCGCCAGCAGCCTGATTGCTAGGGCGGGATACAATGAGCAGTTCTTC. It specifies CASSLIARAGYNEQFF.

V gene TRBV4-2 combines with J gene TRBJ1-5; TRBD1 matches 7 bases. The CDR3 spans 16 residues. Germline V lookup: CDR1 LGHNA, CDR2 YNFKEQ. Unmatched junction bases numbered 5, after V lost 0 bases and J lost 3 bases. For the CDR3, the DNA is TGTGCCAGCAGCCAAGAGCCCGACAGGGACAATCAGCCCCAGCATTTT. This sequence encodes CASSQEPDRDNQPQHF.

With regard to this clone: This specimen includes other DNA sequences encoding the same CDR3. V gene TRBV5-1 combines with J gene TRBJ1-1, with D possibly being TRBD1 (5 bases). Trimming cost V 3 bases and J 1 base, with 7 bases left between them. The CDR3 is made up of 13 amino acids. Germline loops: CDR1 SGHRS, CDR2 YFSETQ. The CDR3 is CASSSTGNTEAFF. Written as DNA, the CDR3 is TGCGCCAGCAGCTCCACAGGGAACACTGAAGCTTTCTTT.